Each of the 6 T cell receptor beta chains below was sequenced from the same sample in a study of blood T cell repertoires in COVID-19. Produced via immunoSEQ multiplex PCR; TCRdb's table is partial and in-frame only. Of a few hundred thousand clones in the sample, 86% are singletons; the top ten hold around 1.8%. Input material: PBMCs or T cells enriched from blood (not recorded which). The receptors were gathered from a man aged 35-49 years who had recovered from COVID-19.

This chain links TRBV7-9 with TRBJ1-5, with TRBD1 matching 9 bases. Germline CDR1 SEHNR, CDR2 FQNEAQ (reference sequence). Trimming took 5 bases from V and 3 from J; bases not matched to a gene: 8. The CDR3 consists of 16 residues. The CDR3 is CASSAAQGANNQPQHF. CDR3 nucleotide sequence: TGTGCCAGCAGCGCCGCACAGGGGGCGAACAATCAGCCCCAGCATTTT.

This sequence joins TRBV7-6 and TRBJ1-1; D unclear. Germline CDR1 reads SGHVS; CDR2 reads FNYEAQ. V was cut by 5 bases and J by 1 base, with 11 bases left in between. This CDR3 has 14 amino acids. The CDR3: CASSPPGWNTEAFF. For the CDR3, the DNA is TGTGCCAGCAGCCCCCCGGGATGGAACACTGAAGCTTTCTTT.

The chain recombines TRBV6-5 with TRBJ1-2; D gene uncertain. Trimming removed 7 bases at V and 2 bases at J, with 11 bases between. In germline, CDR1 is MNHEY, CDR2 SVGAGI. The length of the CDR3 is 13 residues. In DNA form, the CDR3 reads TGTGCCAGCACTCCCGGGAAAAACTATGGCTACACCTTC. Encoded protein: CASTPGKNYGYTF.

This clone was seen just once. The genes are TRBV25-1 and TRBJ2-7, with 10 nucleotides matching TRBD2. Germline V gene data show CDR1 as MGHDK and CDR2 as SYGVNS. The CDR3 is 16 residues long. Unmatched junction bases numbered 9, after V lost 2 bases and J lost 5 bases. DNA of the CDR3: TGTGCCAGCAGTGAACTATTTAGCGGGAGGTCCAACGAGCAGTACTTC. It translates to CASSELFSGRSNEQYF.

The DNA for the CDR3 is TGTGCCAGCATGAGTTCAAACACCGGGGAGCTGTTTTTT. Translation: CASMSSNTGELFF. This sequence joins TRBV6-4 and TRBJ2-2; D is ambiguous. Per the germline V gene, CDR1 is MRHNA and CDR2 is SNTAGT. Trimming left V 7 bases short and J 2 bases short, with 8 bases between. The CDR3 length is 13 residues.

This chain connects TRBV12-3 or TRBV12-4 to TRBJ2-7; no reliable D call. V was shortened by 5 bases and J by 6 bases, with 11 bases between the two germline ends. This CDR3 contains 12 residues. The CDR3: CASSAPPGEQYF. Written as DNA, the CDR3 is TGTGCCAGCAGTGCCCCCCCCGGCGAGCAGTACTTC.